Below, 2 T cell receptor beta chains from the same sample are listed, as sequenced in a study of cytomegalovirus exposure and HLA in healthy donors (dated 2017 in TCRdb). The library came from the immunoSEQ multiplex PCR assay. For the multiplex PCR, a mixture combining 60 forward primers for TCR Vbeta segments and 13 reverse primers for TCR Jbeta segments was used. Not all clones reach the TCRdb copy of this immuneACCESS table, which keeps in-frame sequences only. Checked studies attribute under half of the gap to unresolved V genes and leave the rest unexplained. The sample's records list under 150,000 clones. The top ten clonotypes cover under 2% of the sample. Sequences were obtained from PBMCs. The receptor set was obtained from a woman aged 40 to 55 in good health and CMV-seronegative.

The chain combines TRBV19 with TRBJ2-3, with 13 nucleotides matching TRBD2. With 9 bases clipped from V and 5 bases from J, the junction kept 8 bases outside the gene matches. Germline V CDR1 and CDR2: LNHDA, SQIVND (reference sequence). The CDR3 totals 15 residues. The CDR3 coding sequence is TGTGCCAGCGTTCGGACTAGCGGGGGTAGAGATACGCAGTATTTT. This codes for CASVRTSGGRDTQYF. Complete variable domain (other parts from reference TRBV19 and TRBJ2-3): DGGITQSPKYLFRKEGQNVTLSCEQNLNHDAMYWYRQDPGQGLRLIYYSQIVNDFQKGDIAEGYSVSREKKESFPLTVTSAQKNPTAFYLCASVRTSGGRDTQYFGPGTRLTVL.

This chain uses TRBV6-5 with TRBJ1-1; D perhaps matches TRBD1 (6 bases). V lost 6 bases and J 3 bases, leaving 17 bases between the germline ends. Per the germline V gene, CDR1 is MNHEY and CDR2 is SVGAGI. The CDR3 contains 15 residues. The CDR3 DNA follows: TGTGCCAGCAGGTACGGGAGGGGGGACTACACTGAAGCTTTCTTT. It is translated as CASRYGRGDYTEAFF.